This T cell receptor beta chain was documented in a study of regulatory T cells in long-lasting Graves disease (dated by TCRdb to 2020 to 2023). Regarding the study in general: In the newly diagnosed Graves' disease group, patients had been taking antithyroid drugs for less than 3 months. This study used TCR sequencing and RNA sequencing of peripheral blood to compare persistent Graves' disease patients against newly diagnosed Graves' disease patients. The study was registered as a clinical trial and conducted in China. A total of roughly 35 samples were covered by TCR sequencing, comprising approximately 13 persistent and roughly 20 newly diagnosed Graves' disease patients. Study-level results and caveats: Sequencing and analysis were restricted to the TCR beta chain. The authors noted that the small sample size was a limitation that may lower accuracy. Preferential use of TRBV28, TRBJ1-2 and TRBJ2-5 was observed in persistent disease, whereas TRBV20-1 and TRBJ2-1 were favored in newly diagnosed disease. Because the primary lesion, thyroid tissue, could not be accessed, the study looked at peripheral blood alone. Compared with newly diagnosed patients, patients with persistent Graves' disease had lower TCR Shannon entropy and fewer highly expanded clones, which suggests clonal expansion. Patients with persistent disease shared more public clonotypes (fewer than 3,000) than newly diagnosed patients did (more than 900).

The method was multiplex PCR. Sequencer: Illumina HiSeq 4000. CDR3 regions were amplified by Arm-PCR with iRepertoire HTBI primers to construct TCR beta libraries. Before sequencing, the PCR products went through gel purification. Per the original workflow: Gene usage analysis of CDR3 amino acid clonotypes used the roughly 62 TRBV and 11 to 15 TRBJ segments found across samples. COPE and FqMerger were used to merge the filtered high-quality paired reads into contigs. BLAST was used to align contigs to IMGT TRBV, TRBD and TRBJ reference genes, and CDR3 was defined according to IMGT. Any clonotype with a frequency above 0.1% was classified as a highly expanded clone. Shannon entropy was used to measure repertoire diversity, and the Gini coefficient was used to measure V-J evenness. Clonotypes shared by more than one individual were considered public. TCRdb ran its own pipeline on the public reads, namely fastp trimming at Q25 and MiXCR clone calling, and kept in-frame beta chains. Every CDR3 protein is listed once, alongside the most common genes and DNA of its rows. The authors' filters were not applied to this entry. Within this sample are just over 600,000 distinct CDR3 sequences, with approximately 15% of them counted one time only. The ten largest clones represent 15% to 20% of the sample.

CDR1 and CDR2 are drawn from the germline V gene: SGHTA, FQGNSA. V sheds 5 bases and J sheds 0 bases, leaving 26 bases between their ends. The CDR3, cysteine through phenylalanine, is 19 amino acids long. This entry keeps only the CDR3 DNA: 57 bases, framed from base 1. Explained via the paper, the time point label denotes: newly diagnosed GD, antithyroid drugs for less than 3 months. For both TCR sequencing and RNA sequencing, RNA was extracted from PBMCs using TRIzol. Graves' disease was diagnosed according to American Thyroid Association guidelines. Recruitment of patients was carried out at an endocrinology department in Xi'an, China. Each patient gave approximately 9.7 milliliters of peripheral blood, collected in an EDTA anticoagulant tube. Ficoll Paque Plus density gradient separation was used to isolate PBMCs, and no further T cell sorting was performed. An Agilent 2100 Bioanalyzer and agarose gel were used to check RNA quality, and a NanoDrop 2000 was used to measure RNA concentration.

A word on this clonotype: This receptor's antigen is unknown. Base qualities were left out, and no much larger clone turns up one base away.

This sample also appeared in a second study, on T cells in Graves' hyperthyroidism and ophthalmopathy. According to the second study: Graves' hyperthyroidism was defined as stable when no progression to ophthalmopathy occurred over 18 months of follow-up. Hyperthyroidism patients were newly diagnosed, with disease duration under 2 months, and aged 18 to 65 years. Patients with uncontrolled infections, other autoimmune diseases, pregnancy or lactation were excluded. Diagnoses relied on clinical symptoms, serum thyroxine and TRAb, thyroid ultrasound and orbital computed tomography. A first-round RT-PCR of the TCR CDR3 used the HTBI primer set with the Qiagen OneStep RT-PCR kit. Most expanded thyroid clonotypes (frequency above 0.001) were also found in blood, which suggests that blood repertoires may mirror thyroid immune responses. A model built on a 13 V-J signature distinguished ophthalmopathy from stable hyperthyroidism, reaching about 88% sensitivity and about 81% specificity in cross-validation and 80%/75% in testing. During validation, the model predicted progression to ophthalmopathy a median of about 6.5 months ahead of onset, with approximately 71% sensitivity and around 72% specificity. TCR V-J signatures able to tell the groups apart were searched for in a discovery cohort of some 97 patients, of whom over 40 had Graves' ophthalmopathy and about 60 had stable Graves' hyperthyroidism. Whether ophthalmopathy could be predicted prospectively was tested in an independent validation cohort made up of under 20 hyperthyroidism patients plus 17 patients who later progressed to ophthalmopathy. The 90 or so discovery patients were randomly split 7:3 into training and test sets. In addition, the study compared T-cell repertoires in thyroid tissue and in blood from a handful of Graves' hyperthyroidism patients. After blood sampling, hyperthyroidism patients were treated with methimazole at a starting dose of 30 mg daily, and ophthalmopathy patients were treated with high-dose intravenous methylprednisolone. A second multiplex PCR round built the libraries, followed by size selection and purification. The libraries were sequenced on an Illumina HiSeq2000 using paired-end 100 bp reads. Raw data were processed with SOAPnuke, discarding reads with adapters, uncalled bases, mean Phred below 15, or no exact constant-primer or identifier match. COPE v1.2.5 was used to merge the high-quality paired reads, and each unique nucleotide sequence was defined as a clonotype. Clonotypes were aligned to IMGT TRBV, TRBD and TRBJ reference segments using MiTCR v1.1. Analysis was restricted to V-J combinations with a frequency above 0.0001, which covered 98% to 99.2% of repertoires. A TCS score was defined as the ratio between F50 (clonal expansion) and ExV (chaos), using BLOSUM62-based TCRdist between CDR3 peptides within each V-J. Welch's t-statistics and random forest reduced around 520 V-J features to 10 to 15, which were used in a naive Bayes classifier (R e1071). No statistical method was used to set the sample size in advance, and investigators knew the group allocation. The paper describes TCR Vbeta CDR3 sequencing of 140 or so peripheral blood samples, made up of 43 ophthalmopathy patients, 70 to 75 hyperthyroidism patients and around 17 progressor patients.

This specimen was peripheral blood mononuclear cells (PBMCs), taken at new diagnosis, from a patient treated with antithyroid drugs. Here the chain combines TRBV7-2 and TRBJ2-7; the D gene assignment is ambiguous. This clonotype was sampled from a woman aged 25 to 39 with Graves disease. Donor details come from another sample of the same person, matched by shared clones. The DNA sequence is TGTGCCAGCAGCCCAACATACGGCAGCGCTATAGGTTCCTCCTACGAGCAGTACTTC. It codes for CASSPTYGSAIGSSYEQYF.